Listed here are 32 T cell receptor beta chains from one sample, sequenced in a study of glioma-infiltrating T cells after dendritic cell vaccination. The table came from immunoSEQ multiplex PCR; TCRdb's copy has only in-frame clones and leaves some out. The data contain fewer than 45,000 clones, almost 85% of them singletons. Sample: blood, taken before dendritic cell vaccination. Source of these receptors: a human donor with glioblastoma.

The chain joins TRBV5-1 to TRBJ2-1; 13 bases map to TRBD2. With V trimmed by 3 bases and J by 8 bases, 5 bases remained unmatched. This CDR3 is 15 amino acids long. Germline values: CDR1 SGHRS, CDR2 YFSETQ. The CDR3 DNA is TGCGCCAGCAGCTCCAGGACTAGCGGGGGCGATGAGCAGTTCTTC. Translation: CASSSRTSGGDEQFF. The full variable domain, completed using reference TRBV5-1 and TRBJ2-1, is KAGVTQTPRYLIKTRGQQVTLSCSPISGHRSVSWYQQTPGQGLQFLFEYFSETQRNKGNFPGRFSGRQFSNSRSEMNVSTLELGDSALYLCASSSRTSGGDEQFFGPGTRLTVL.

J is TRBJ1-3 and V is TRBV4-1; no reliable D call. V shed 4 bases and J shed 1 base, with 11 bases lying between them. The germline gives CDR1 MGHRA, CDR2 YSYEKL. The CDR3 is 15 amino acids. The CDR3 reads CASSPGGVSGNTIYF. The DNA of the CDR3 is TGCGCCAGCAGCCCAGGCGGGGTATCTGGAAACACCATATATTTT.

This chain joins TRBV7-9 and TRBJ1-2; no clear D gene. V gave up 4 bases and J gave up 7 bases, with 19 bases separating them. The CDR3 runs to 15 residues. CDR1 is SEHNR and CDR2 is FQNEAQ in the germline V gene (reference sequence). CDR3 in amino acids: CASSSPAGGGSGYTF. CDR3 nucleotides: TGTGCCAGCAGCTCCCCCGCCGGCGGAGGGAGTGGCTACACCTTC.

The V gene is TRBV2, the J gene TRBJ2-7, with 10 positions matching TRBD1. CDR3 length equals 14 residues. CDR1 and CDR2 (germline): SNHLY, FYNNEI. Unmatched junction bases numbered 4, after V lost 4 bases and J lost 4 bases. CDR3 nucleotides: TGTGCCAGCAGTGCTAGGACAGGGGGTTACGAGCAGTACTTC. This encodes CASSARTGGYEQYF.

This clone is medium-sized. The CDR3 is CASSQGQGANYGYTF. The CDR3 DNA reads as TGTGCCAGCAGCCAAGGTCAGGGGGCTAACTATGGCTACACCTTC. The rearrangement uses TRBV4-2 and TRBJ1-2; TRBD1 matches at 7 bases. The germline V gene has CDR1 LGHNA and CDR2 YNFKEQ. The CDR3 length is 15 residues. J lost 0 bases, V lost 1 base, and 2 bases had no gene match.

This chain links TRBV29-1 with TRBJ2-3, with 8 bases identical to TRBD2. Germline assignment: CDR1 SQVTM and CDR2 ANQGSEA. The CDR3 has 13 amino acids. V was pared by 6 bases and J by 0 bases, with 2 bases of the junction left unmatched. CDR3 in amino acids: CSVAGASTDTQYF. The CDR3 nucleotides read TGCAGCGTAGCGGGGGCCAGCACAGATACGCAGTATTTT.

The chain recombines TRBV18 with TRBJ2-1; TRBD2 agrees at 8 bases. CDR3 length equals 15 residues. Germline CDR1 reads KGHSH; CDR2 reads LQKENI. Trimming removed 3 bases from V and 7 bases from J; junction bases left unmatched: 8. DNA for the CDR3: TGTGCCAGCTCACCTCTCGCGGGGGGTTCTAATGAGCAGTTCTTC. This encodes CASSPLAGGSNEQFF.

V and J are TRBV7-3 and TRBJ2-2; 7 bases align to TRBD1. This CDR3 is built from 14 residues. Per germline, CDR1 SGHTA and CDR2 FQGTGA. V lost 5 bases to trimming and J lost 6 bases; unmatched junction nucleotides: 6. The CDR3 DNA is TGTGCCAGCAGCCCCCAAACAGGGGCCGGGGAGCTGTTTTTT. Its protein is CASSPQTGAGELFF.

The count of this clone is one. V is TRBV29-1 and J is TRBJ1-2, with D perhaps TRBD1 (6 bases). V dropped 2 bases and J dropped 2 bases, with 15 bases sitting between them. The CDR3 loop spans 15 amino acids. Germline CDR1 SQVTM, CDR2 ANQGSEA. The CDR3 DNA is TGCAGCGTTGAAACAGCCCGCGACAGGAACTATGGCTACACCTTC. This translates into CSVETARDRNYGYTF.

The gene calls are TRBV4-1 and TRBJ1-2; D remains unclear. Germline loops: CDR1 MGHRA, CDR2 YSYEKL. There are 14 residues in the CDR3. V was pared by 4 bases and J by 5 bases, with 14 bases between. CDR3 loop: CASSPSVINYGYTF. For the CDR3, the DNA is TGCGCCAGCAGCCCAAGCGTAATTAATTATGGCTACACCTTC.

CDR3 protein: CASSPRGSSQETQYF. DNA of the CDR3: TGTGCCAGCAGCCCCCGAGGTAGCAGCCAAGAGACCCAGTACTTC. V usage is TRBV27 and J usage is TRBJ2-5; D not certain. The V end was cut by 6 bases, the J end by 1 base, with 15 bases between. The CDR3 covers 15 residues. Germline CDR1 reads MNHEY; CDR2 reads SMNVEV (reference sequence).

The chain couples TRBV13 to TRBJ2-3, with TRBD2 identical over 9 bases. J gave up 4 bases and V 6 bases, and 11 bases lay outside the gene matches. Germline V gene lookup returns CDR1 PRHDT and CDR2 FYEKMQ (reference sequence). The CDR3 is 16 residues long. Here the CDR3 DNA reads TGTGCCAGCAGTCCTGGGCGGGGGGGCTTACCAGATACGCAGTATTTT. Protein sequence: CASSPGRGGLPDTQYF.

This clone came up a few times. The rearrangement uses TRBV6-6 and TRBJ1-1; TRBD1 agrees at 7 bases. Per germline, CDR1 MNHNY and CDR2 SVGAGI (reference sequence). This CDR3 spans 14 amino acids. J lost 1 base, V lost 6 bases, and 5 bases had no gene match. The CDR3 reads CASRGDSRNTEAFF. The CDR3 region has the DNA TGTGCCAGCAGGGGGGACAGCCGGAACACTGAAGCTTTCTTT.

J is TRBJ2-3 and V is TRBV7-2, with D possibly TRBD2 on 5 matching bases. Germline CDR1 and CDR2: SGHTA and FQGNSA. The CDR3 extends over 13 amino acids. Deletions cut 5 bases from V and 6 bases from J, with 12 bases between. CDR3 nucleotides: TGTGCCAGCAGCCCGACGGGATGGGATACGCAGTATTTT. Encoded protein: CASSPTGWDTQYF.

This clone was picked up a small number of times. The sample contains more than one DNA sequence encoding this CDR3. The V and J genes are TRBV7-9 and TRBJ2-7; possible D gene TRBD1, 5 bases. The CDR3 is made up of 12 amino acids. CDR1 and CDR2 from the germline V gene are SEHNR and FQNEAQ (reference sequence). V lost 4 bases and J 4 bases, leaving 8 bases between the germline ends. In DNA, the CDR3 is TGTGCCAGCAGCTCGCAGGGATACGAGCAGTACTTC. This codes for CASSSQGYEQYF.

V gene TRBV5-4 combines with J gene TRBJ1-2, with TRBD1 as a possible D gene (5 bases). Trimming cost V 0 bases and J 8 bases, with 20 bases left between them. CDR3 length: 16 amino acids. The germline V gene has CDR1 SGHNT and CDR2 YYREEE (reference sequence). The CDR3 is CASSLDQEGRGDGYTF. Here the CDR3 DNA reads TGTGCCAGCAGCTTGGATCAGGAGGGGCGCGGTGACGGCTACACCTTC.

This chain joins TRBV6-4 and TRBJ1-5, with unresolved D. Per the germline V gene, CDR1 is MRHNA and CDR2 is SNTAGT. CDR3 length: 14 amino acids. V was clipped by 10 bases and J by 6 bases, with 19 bases between them. The CDR3 sequence is CAILSSREVQPQHF. CDR3 in DNA: TGTGCCATTCTAAGCAGTAGGGAGGTTCAGCCCCAGCATTTT.

This clone was counted between two and nine times. The chain employs TRBV28 and TRBJ1-2; D uncertain. Germline values: CDR1 MDHEN, CDR2 SYDVKM. The V end was cut by 4 bases, the J end by 2 bases, with 11 bases between. The CDR3 is 14 amino acids. This CDR3 reads CASSSSPLNYGYTF. DNA of the CDR3: TGTGCCAGCAGTTCGAGCCCACTCAACTATGGCTACACCTTC.

The chain recombines TRBV7-3 with TRBJ2-2; 11 nucleotides match TRBD2. This CDR3 has 15 amino acids. CDR1 and CDR2 from the germline V gene are SGHTA and FQGTGA. Trimming at V came to 3 bases and at J to 4 bases, leaving 1 base not matched to a gene. CDR3 DNA: TGTGCCAGCAGCTTTGGACTAGCGGGCACCGGGGAGCTGTTTTTT. Its protein is CASSFGLAGTGELFF. Combining the CDR3 with reference TRBV7-3 and TRBJ2-2 gives the whole variable domain GAGVSQTPSNKVTEKGKYVELRCDPISGHTALYWYRQSLGQGPEFLIYFQGTGAADDSGLPNDRFFAVRPEGSVSTLKIQRTERGDSAVYLCASSFGLAGTGELFFGEGSRLTVL.

The V and J genes are TRBV28 and TRBJ2-2; 7 bases are shared with TRBD1. The CDR3 runs to 15 residues. CDR1 is MDHEN and CDR2 is SYDVKM in the germline V gene. Trimming at V came to 4 bases and at J to 2 bases, leaving 4 bases not matched to a gene. CDR3 sequence (DNA): TGTGCCAGCAGTTCCGAGGGGGCAAACACCGGGGAGCTGTTTTTT. It codes for CASSSEGANTGELFF. Based on the CDR3 plus reference TRBV28 and TRBJ2-2, the full variable domain is DVKVTQSSRYLVKRTGEKVFLECVQDMDHENMFWYRQDPGLGLRLIYFSYDVKMKEKGDIPEGYSVSREKKERFSLILESASTNQTSMYLCASSSEGANTGELFFGEGSRLTVL.

J is TRBJ1-1 and V is TRBV15, with 8 nucleotides matching TRBD1. Germline trimming cut 0 bases from V and 6 bases from J; bases unmatched to any gene: 12. CDR3 length equals 17 residues. Germline CDR1 and CDR2: LNHNV and YYDKDF (reference sequence). The CDR3 spells CATSRDLLGQGSAEAFF. In DNA form, the CDR3 reads TGTGCCACCAGCAGAGATCTCTTAGGACAGGGAAGTGCTGAAGCTTTCTTT.

This clone was detected once. The V gene is TRBV13, the J gene TRBJ1-4; 9 bases map to TRBD1. CDR3 size: 14 residues. Germline V gene sequence: CDR1 PRHDT, CDR2 FYEKMQ (reference sequence). V lost 6 bases and J lost 7; bases outside the gene matches: 6. The CDR3: CASSTGGASEKLFF. The CDR3 DNA follows: TGTGCCAGCAGTACAGGGGGCGCGAGTGAAAAACTGTTTTTT.

This clone was seen a single time. The V call is TRBV6-1, the J call TRBJ2-7; D unresolved. Trimming stripped 6 bases from V and 1 base from J, with 7 bases between. Germline V CDR1 and CDR2: MNHNS, SASEGT. The length of the CDR3 is 12 residues. The CDR3 coding sequence is TGTGCCAGCAGATACAGATCCTACGAGCAGTACTTC. It yields the protein CASRYRSYEQYF.

As regards this clone: The junction and the germline gene differ at one end; a read error may be behind it. The rearrangement joins TRBV7-7 to TRBJ1-6, with D possibly being TRBD1 (6 bases). Germline values: CDR1 SSHAT, CDR2 FNYEAQ (reference sequence). CDR3 length equals 11 residues. CDR3 sequence reads: CLDRNNSPLHF. The CDR3 nucleotides are TGCCTGGACAGAAATAATTCACCCCTCCACTTT.

This sequence joins TRBV7-9 and TRBJ2-3; TRBD2 aligns across 8 bases. Trimming removed 1 base from V and 3 bases from J; junction bases left unmatched: 9. The CDR3 sequence is 17 residues long. The germline gives CDR1 SEHNR, CDR2 FQNEAQ (reference sequence). The CDR3 DNA reads as TGTGCCAGCAGCTTAGTTTCAGCGGGGGATGGTACAGATACGCAGTATTTT. Residues: CASSLVSAGDGTDTQYF.

The V and J genes are TRBV30 and TRBJ1-4; D is unresolved. CDR1 is GTSNPN, CDR2 SVGIG, per germline (reference sequence). The CDR3 has 14 residues. V gave up 0 bases and J gave up 0 bases, with 5 bases separating them. The CDR3 reads CAWSVLATNEKLFF. The CDR3 DNA sequence: TGTGCCTGGAGTGTCCTCGCAACTAATGAAAAACTGTTTTTT.

The chain carries TRBV25-1 and TRBJ2-7; a possible D gene is TRBD2 (6 bases). The CDR3 spans 16 residues. Germline lookup yields CDR1 MGHDK and CDR2 SYGVNS. V gave up 5 bases and J gave up 0 bases, with 17 bases separating them. The CDR3, as DNA: TGTGCCAGCAGTCACAGCGGAGGGCCGAGCTCCTACGAGCAGTACTTC. It is translated as CASSHSGGPSSYEQYF.

Concerning this clone itself: One end of the junction is discordant with germline, which a read error may explain. At the DNA level, this CDR3 is encoded by other sequences in the same sample as well. The V gene is TRBV12-5, the J gene TRBJ1-6; the match to TRBD1 covers 10 bases. Germline values: CDR1 LGHNT, CDR2 FRNRAP. The CDR3 is made up of 17 amino acids. The CDR3 nucleotides read TGCGCTAGTGGTGGTGGGACAGGGGTGTCCTATAATTCACCCCTCCACTTT. It yields the protein CASGGGTGVSYNSPLHF.

This clone has only a few counts. This rearrangement joins TRBV11-3 to TRBJ2-3, with TRBD1 as a possible D gene (6 bases). The CDR3 covers 17 residues. Germline V lookup: CDR1 SGHNT, CDR2 YENEEA. Trimming stripped 3 bases from V and 1 base from J, with 17 bases between. The CDR3 sequence: CASSFRAGTIGTDTQYF. The DNA of the CDR3 is TGTGCCAGCAGCTTTAGAGCCGGGACAATAGGCACAGATACGCAGTATTTT.

The chain is built from TRBV4-2 and TRBJ2-6, with a tentative D call TRBD1 (5 bases). Trimming left V 4 bases short and J 0 bases short, with 13 bases between. The CDR3 consists of 17 residues. CDR1 and CDR2 from the germline V gene are LGHNA and YNFKEQ. The CDR3 DNA follows: TGTGCCAGCAGCCCTCAAGGGGAAATCTCTGGGGCCAACGTCCTGACTTTC. It encodes CASSPQGEISGANVLTF.

Written as DNA, the CDR3 is TGTGCTAGTGGTATACAGGGCGCAGTATATGGCTACACCTTC. It translates to CASGIQGAVYGYTF. V and J are TRBV12-5 and TRBJ1-2, with D possibly being TRBD1 (6 bases). Germline V gene sequence: CDR1 LGHNT, CDR2 FRNRAP. This CDR3 contains 14 residues. Trimming shortened V by 5 bases and J by 5 bases, and 15 bases separated the two germline ends.

This rearrangement joins TRBV5-4 to TRBJ2-3; possible D gene TRBD1, 5 bases. This CDR3 contains 14 residues. CDR1 is SGHNT, CDR2 YYREEE, per germline (reference sequence). Trimming stripped 0 bases from V and 1 base from J, with 6 bases between. The CDR3 nucleotides read TGTGCCAGCAGCTTGGAAGGGGGCACAGATACGCAGTATTTT. It is translated as CASSLEGGTDTQYF.